These 22 T cell receptor beta chains originate from one sample sequenced in a study of blood T cell repertoires in COVID-19. Data came from immunoSEQ multiplex PCR; TCRdb stores just in-frame clones and leaves some out. The table lists roughly 230,000 clones, about 79% of them singletons. The sequenced sample was PBMCs or T cells enriched from blood (not recorded which). These receptor sequences come from a woman aged 60-75 years who had recovered from COVID-19.

The gene calls are TRBV2 and TRBJ1-1, with unresolved D. This CDR3 region has 16 residues. V lost 3 bases and J 1 base, leaving 15 bases between the germline ends. CDR1 and CDR2 from the germline V gene are SNHLY and FYNNEI. CDR3 amino acids: CASSDSSGLRNTEAFF. For the CDR3, the DNA is TGTGCCAGCAGTGATTCATCAGGCTTGAGGAACACTGAAGCTTTCTTT.

The gene calls are TRBV6-5 and TRBJ1-2; TRBD1 matches 8 bases. This CDR3 spans 12 amino acids. The germline V gene has CDR1 MNHEY and CDR2 SVGAGI. V lost 5 bases to trimming and J lost 8 bases; unmatched junction nucleotides: 4. The CDR3 sequence: CASSQTGDGYTF. CDR3 bases: TGTGCCAGCAGTCAGACAGGGGACGGCTACACCTTC.

This clone was observed once. The rearrangement joins TRBV6-5 to TRBJ2-5; D gene uncertain. V was shortened by 6 bases and J by 2 bases, with 10 bases between the two germline ends. Per the germline V gene, CDR1 is MNHEY and CDR2 is SVGAGI. The CDR3 consists of 13 residues. CDR3 in amino acids: CASSPETQETQYF. As DNA, the CDR3 is TGTGCCAGCAGCCCCGAAACTCAAGAGACCCAGTACTTC.

This sequence joins TRBV4-3 and TRBJ1-2, with a possible D match to TRBD1 (6 bases). Germline CDR1 reads LGHNA; CDR2 reads YSLEER. This CDR3 has 16 amino acids. The ends were cut back, 0 bases at V and 7 bases at J, with 18 bases in the middle. The CDR3 DNA reads TGCGCCAGCAGCCAAGAGGGCGGACAGACCAGCGTTGGCTACACCTTC. This translates into CASSQEGGQTSVGYTF.

The genes are TRBV14 and TRBJ1-2; D is perhaps TRBD1 (6 bases). The CDR3 is 15 residues long. Per the germline V gene, CDR1 is SGHDN and CDR2 is FVKESK. V was pared by 0 bases and J by 8 bases, with 16 bases between. DNA for the CDR3: TGTGCCAGCAGCCAAGATTGGGGGCCTGGGCTGGGCTACACCTTC. Its protein product is CASSQDWGPGLGYTF.

Concerning this clone itself: Other DNA sequences in the sample encode the same CDR3. The gene calls are TRBV5-1 and TRBJ2-5; D may be TRBD1 (5 bases). The CDR3 is made up of 13 amino acids. The germline V gene has CDR1 SGHRS and CDR2 YFSETQ. V was trimmed by 2 bases and J by 5 bases, leaving 10 bases between them. CDR3 sequence (DNA): TGCGCCAGCAGCTTAGGGGTTCAGGAGACCCAGTACTTC. Translated: CASSLGVQETQYF. Supplemented by reference TRBV5-1 and TRBJ2-5, the full variable domain reads KAGVTQTPRYLIKTRGQQVTLSCSPISGHRSVSWYQQTPGQGLQFLFEYFSETQRNKGNFPGRFSGRQFSNSRSEMNVSTLELGDSALYLCASSLGVQETQYFGPGTRLLVL.

The J gene is TRBJ1-6, the V gene TRBV19; tentative D call: TRBD1 (6 bases). The germline gives CDR1 LNHDA, CDR2 SQIVND (reference sequence). V lost 1 base and J lost 5, with 12 bases in between. The length of the CDR3 is 16 residues. The DNA for the CDR3 is TGTGCCAGTAGTATAGTACAGGGTGGCGATAATTCACCCCTCCACTTT. Its protein is CASSIVQGGDNSPLHF.

This rearrangement joins TRBV7-2 to TRBJ2-3, with 9 bases matching TRBD2. Germline CDR1 reads SGHTA; CDR2 reads FQGNSA. After removal of 1 base from V and 6 bases from J, the junction contained 5 bases not matched to a gene. This CDR3 has 15 amino acids. In DNA, the CDR3 is TGTGCCAGCAGCTTAGTCGGCGGGGGGGCGGATACGCAGTATTTT. This sequence encodes CASSLVGGGADTQYF.

The chain recombines TRBV9 with TRBJ1-2, with 7 bases that match TRBD1. Germline V gene lookup returns CDR1 SGDLS and CDR2 YYNGEE. With V trimmed by 3 bases and J by 8 bases, 10 bases remained unmatched. CDR3 length: 14 residues. In DNA form, the CDR3 reads TGTGCCAGCAGCGCCTTAACAGGGGTAGAGGGCTACACCTTC. It is translated as CASSALTGVEGYTF.

The rearrangement joins TRBV5-3 to TRBJ1-2; D not resolved. TRBV5-3 is placed among ORFs of uncertain function. CDR3 length equals 14 residues. V shed 4 bases and J shed 2 bases, with 12 bases lying between them. Written as DNA, the CDR3 is TGTGCCAGAAGCCCGGAGGGTACCAACTATGGCTACACCTTC. This encodes CARSPEGTNYGYTF.

This clone has a single count. The chain combines TRBV6-1 with TRBJ1-3; TRBD1 might be the D (5 bases). CDR3 size: 13 residues. V was pared by 3 bases and J by 4 bases, with 7 bases between. Germline V lookup: CDR1 MNHNS, CDR2 SASEGT. CDR3 DNA sequence: TGTGCCAGCAGTGACAGGGCAGGAAACACCATATATTTT. This codes for CASSDRAGNTIYF.

The chain combines TRBV12-3 or TRBV12-4 with TRBJ1-2, with D possibly matching TRBD1 (6 bases). With 6 bases removed from V and 2 bases from J, the gap between germline ends came to 7 bases. CDR3 length equals 12 residues. The CDR3 sequence is CASRGHNYGYTF. CDR3 DNA sequence: TGTGCCAGCAGGGGACACAACTATGGCTACACCTTC.

The V gene is TRBV27, the J gene TRBJ1-1, with TRBD1 as a possible D gene (6 bases). Germline V gene data show CDR1 as MNHEY and CDR2 as SMNVEV (reference sequence). Trimming cost V 5 bases and J 0 bases, with 13 bases left between them. The length of the CDR3 is 15 residues. CDR3 sequence (DNA): TGTGCCAGCAGTGCAGGGGTCCTCATGAACACTGAAGCTTTCTTT. Residues: CASSAGVLMNTEAFF.

The CDR3 DNA reads as TGTGCCAGCTCACCAGTTCTAACCAGCACAGATACGCAGTATTTT. This encodes CASSPVLTSTDTQYF. V is TRBV18 and J is TRBJ2-3, with no clear D. Germline V gives CDR1 KGHSH, CDR2 LQKENI. V was cut by 2 bases and J by 0 bases, with 9 bases left in between. The CDR3 totals 15 residues.

This clone has only one observation. This chain uses TRBV19 with TRBJ1-5; perhaps TRBD1 as D (5 bases). V was clipped by 4 bases and J by 7 bases, with 17 bases between them. CDR3 length: 15 residues. CDR1 LNHDA and CDR2 SQIVND come from the germline V gene (reference sequence). CDR3 amino acids: CASSTLGWGGQPQHF. The CDR3 DNA reads TGTGCCAGTAGTACCCTCGGGTGGGGGGGACAGCCCCAGCATTTT.

This clone is a singleton in its sample. V gene TRBV7-2 combines with J gene TRBJ2-1; D unclear. Trimming took off 0 bases at V and 4 bases at J, with 10 bases between the two ends. The CDR3 contains 15 residues. Germline CDR1 and CDR2: SGHTA and FQGNSA. The CDR3 DNA reads TGTGCCAGCAGCTTAGCCGTGCTTACATACAATGAGCAGTTCTTC. Translated, it gives CASSLAVLTYNEQFF.

Remarks on this clone: The sample carries other DNA sequences with the same CDR3. This chain uses TRBV7-9 with TRBJ2-7; D is undetermined. CDR3 length: 11 residues. V was pared by 5 bases and J by 4 bases, with 6 bases between. In germline, CDR1 is SEHNR, CDR2 FQNEAQ (reference sequence). The CDR3 nucleotides read TGTGCCAGCAGCCCCAGTTACGAGCAGTACTTC. It yields the protein CASSPSYEQYF.

This clone was counted a few times. The V gene is TRBV10-3, the J gene TRBJ1-2; D might be TRBD1 (5 bases). Germline CDR1 is ENHRY and CDR2 is SYGVKD. The CDR3 is made up of 15 amino acids. With 1 base removed from V and 0 bases from J, the gap between germline ends came to 9 bases. The CDR3 DNA follows: TGTGCCATCAGTGAGTTGGGGGGGGCTAACTATGGCTACACCTTC. Protein: CAISELGGANYGYTF.

The genes are TRBV15 and TRBJ2-3, with D perhaps matching TRBD2 (7 bases). Germline values: CDR1 LNHNV, CDR2 YYDKDF (reference sequence). CDR3 length: 19 residues. Trimming stripped 4 bases from V and 5 bases from J, with 28 bases between. CDR3 protein: CATSTVRGGAVLPGDTQYF. DNA of the CDR3: TGTGCCACCAGCACCGTAAGGGGGGGAGCGGTCTTACCCGGAGATACGCAGTATTTT.

J is TRBJ1-2 and V is TRBV19; 9 nucleotides line up with TRBD1. J gave up 7 bases and V 5 bases, and 8 bases lay outside the gene matches. Germline V gene sequence: CDR1 LNHDA, CDR2 SQIVND (reference sequence). The CDR3 has 14 residues. The CDR3 sequence: CASSLQDRGGGYTF. DNA for the CDR3: TGTGCCAGTAGTCTCCAGGACAGGGGAGGTGGCTACACCTTC.

CDR3 DNA: TGTGCCAGCAGCTTGGATTGGGCCACACGTTATTCACCCCTCCACTTT. Residues: CASSLDWATRYSPLHF. The chain links TRBV5-5 to TRBJ1-6; D unclear. Trimming took off 0 bases at V and 8 bases at J, with 15 bases between the two ends. CDR3 size: 16 residues. The germline CDR1 and CDR2 sequences are SGHKS and YYEKEE (reference sequence).

The CDR3 loop is CASSPLTGPSYGYTF. DNA for the CDR3: TGTGCCAGCAGCCCCTTGACAGGGCCATCCTATGGCTACACCTTC. The chain carries TRBV5-6 and TRBJ1-2; 7 bases are shared with TRBD1. The CDR3 consists of 15 residues. After removal of 4 bases from V and 4 bases from J, the junction contained 10 bases not matched to a gene. Looked up from germline, CDR1 is SGHDT and CDR2 is YYEEEE.